The present T cell receptor (beta chain) was sequenced within a study of beta chain features in type 1 diabetes (dated by TCRdb to the late 2010s). With regard to the full study: Patients and healthy donors did not differ in mean age, gender distribution, total cell number or subset yield. Across all samples, almost 110 million sorted cells were examined, and cell number per subset correlated strongly with RNA yield. In the study, recently diagnosed type 1 diabetes patients and matched healthy donors were compared on the TCRB repertoires of their sorted circulating CD4+ T cell subsets. Whereas all 30 or so donors provided naive and central memory subsets, regulatory and stem cell-like memory subsets were isolated from just 8 patients and about 8 healthy donors.

The entire amount of isolated RNA was reverse transcribed using the High Capacity cDNA Reverse Transcription Kit, so the sequenced TCRB transcripts were expressed ones. Deep immunoSEQ sequencing was applied to naive, central memory and regulatory T cell samples, giving an average of about 3.8 million total reads per sample. After sorted cells were lysed in RLT buffer, RNA was extracted with DNase-treated RNeasy Micro or Mini kits, with the choice depending on cell number. To prevent cross-contamination, each cell subset was processed individually, whereas patient and healthy donor samples were processed jointly. The immunoSEQ multiplex PCR was used to amplify TCRB sequences from cDNA, generating 87-bp fragments that spanned the CDR3 region. Sequencing of the amplicons was performed on the Illumina HiSeq platform. In the paper's pipeline: Synthetic template baselines were used to correct PCR bias computationally, reads within Hamming distance 2 were collapsed, and singletons that could not be merged were discarded. By aligning reads against IMGT, V, D and J genes, CDR3 length, and insertions or deletions at six rearrangement sites were assigned. Within each subset, clonotype counts were normalized to the number of sorted cells before true diversity and Gini coefficients were calculated with the tcR R package. The overlap coefficient, calculated on TCRB nucleotide sequences, was used to quantify repertoire sharing. TCRdb mirrors the immuneACCESS table, restricted to in-frame sequences. Some clones are absent from its copies; in checked studies, under half trace to an unresolved V gene, and the reason for the others is unknown. That table gives V, J and clone size, and the DNA gave D and trimming. Within this sample are under 350,000 clones, with around 7.8% of them counted one time only. Of the sample, more than 1% falls within the top ten clones.

Many counts were recorded for this clone. Its antigen is currently not known. Within one base of it there is no much larger clone, and no base qualities were kept. Here is what the overall study found, with its caveats: Because cDNA rather than genomic DNA was sequenced, highly expressing activated cells could have been over-represented, although no difference in activation and CD3 levels was found between groups. In all four CD4+ subsets, TCRB CDR3 length was moderately but significantly shorter in type 1 diabetes patients. HLA sub-analyses involved small numbers of individuals, so any influence of HLA type on TCRB rearrangement remained unresolved. Naive, central memory and regulatory TCRB repertoires appeared more similar among patients than among healthy donors. Patients with type 1 diabetes made fewer insertions and deleted more nucleotides at VDJ recombination sites, implying thymic rearrangement abnormalities. PCR may preferentially amplify shorter templates, but because patient and control samples were amplified and corrected together, any resulting skew would affect both groups equally.

Each donor gave one peripheral blood draw, averaging approximately 0.12 L, which was collected into heparinised tubes. Naive, central memory, regulatory and stem cell-like memory CD4+ T cells were sorted on a BD FACSAria II using a panel including CD45RO, CCR7, CD25, CD127, CD95 and CD27. A purity above 95% was achieved for all sorted populations. PBMCs were isolated right away by Lymphoprep density gradient centrifugation and were stained directly, without culture. Samples were stained and sorted in pairs, with one healthy donor and one patient per experiment, so that batch effects were minimized. The source material was central memory CD4+ T cells from blood. This sequence was found in a woman under 30 in good health.

The bases read TGTGCTGGACAGGATAACTATGGCTACACCTTC. The translation is CAGQDNYGYTF. Recombination linked TRBV28 to TRBJ1-2, and 7 junctional nucleotides match TRBD1. According to the germline V gene, CDR1 reads MDHEN and CDR2 reads SYDVKM. From its cysteine to its phenylalanine, the CDR3 spans 11 amino acids. CDR3 DNA only is kept here, 33 bases in frame from base 1.